The 28 T cell receptor beta chains listed next were all sequenced from one sample in a study of T cells in Graves' hyperthyroidism and ophthalmopathy. Amplified regions were TCR beta CDR3 sequences from RNA transcripts. RT-PCR in the first round (using the HTBI primer set) targeted the TCR CDR3. TCRdb re-called the multiplex PCR reads with MiXCR, one entry per CDR3 protein. In the table there are around 280,000 distinct CDR3 sequences, about 13% of which are singletons. Sequencing used blood. The receptor source for this set is a woman in her forties with Graves' hyperthyroidism.

In its sample, this clonotype was seen many times. This sequence joins TRBV10-3 and TRBJ2-1; possibly TRBD2 for D (6 bases). The CDR3 sequence is 13 residues long. The V end lost 10 bases, the J end lost 10 bases, and 20 bases lay between the germline ends. Germline lookup yields CDR1 ENHRY and CDR2 SYGVKD. CDR3 in amino acids: CASRAGPPGEQFF. The CDR3 region has the DNA TGTGCCAGCCGGGCGGGACCTCCAGGGGAGCAGTTCTTC.

This clonotype was recorded at least ten times. This chain joins TRBV29-1 and TRBJ2-3; D not certain. Germline loops: CDR1 SQVTM, CDR2 ANQGSEA. The ends were cut back, 6 bases at V and 0 bases at J, with 10 bases in the middle. The CDR3 covers 13 residues. CDR3 DNA sequence: TGCAGCGTACAGCGTACTAGCACAGATACGCAGTATTTT. It is translated as CSVQRTSTDTQYF.

This clonotype was observed many times. CDR3 amino acids: CASISWGSNTEAFF. The DNA of the CDR3 is TGTGCCAGCATCAGTTGGGGGTCGAACACTGAAGCTTTCTTT. The gene calls are TRBV2 and TRBJ1-1, with D possibly TRBD1 on 5 matching bases. V was cut by 7 bases and J by 1 base, with 13 bases left in between. This CDR3 is 14 amino acids long. Germline CDR1 and CDR2: SNHLY and FYNNEI. Together with reference TRBV2 and TRBJ1-1, the CDR3 gives the full variable domain: EPEVTQTPSHQVTQMGQEVILRCVPISNHLYFYWYRQILGQKVEFLVSFYNNEISEKSEIFDDQFSVERPDGSNFTLKIRSTKLEDSAMYFCASISWGSNTEAFFGQGTRLTVV.

This chain joins TRBV20-1 and TRBJ2-1; TRBD2 matches 12 bases. CDR3 length equals 14 residues. J lost 10 bases, V lost 1 base, and 5 bases had no gene match. The germline V gene has CDR1 DFQATT and CDR2 SNEGSKA (reference sequence). The CDR3 region has the DNA TGCAGTGCTAGAGGACTAGCGGGAGCACAAGAGCAGTTCTTC. Protein product: CSARGLAGAQEQFF.

The chain combines TRBV29-1 with TRBJ1-2; D is perhaps TRBD1 (5 bases). The CDR3 consists of 14 residues. The V and J ends lost 3 bases and 8 bases respectively, with 19 bases between them. Looked up from germline, CDR1 is SQVTM and CDR2 is ANQGSEA. The CDR3 spells CSVEVQLGTGGYTF. The DNA for the CDR3 is TGCAGCGTTGAGGTGCAATTGGGGACCGGGGGCTACACCTTC.

This rearrangement joins TRBV20-1 to TRBJ2-5; 7 bases fit TRBD2. Unmatched junction bases numbered 17, after V lost 6 bases and J lost 4 bases. CDR3 length equals 16 residues. Germline loops: CDR1 DFQATT, CDR2 SNEGSKA (reference sequence). The CDR3 sequence: CSARPLAAPAAETQYF. CDR3 sequence (DNA): TGCAGTGCAAGGCCCCTAGCGGCCCCGGCGGCAGAGACCCAGTACTTC.

This clonotype was counted many times. The chain recombines TRBV20-1 with TRBJ2-7; the D is unclear. The length of the CDR3 is 14 residues. Germline CDR1 DFQATT, CDR2 SNEGSKA (reference sequence). Trimming took 5 bases from V and 0 from J, leaving 14 bases between them. The CDR3 protein is CSASRAGFSYEQYF. The CDR3 region has the DNA TGCAGTGCTTCCCGGGCCGGGTTCTCCTACGAGCAGTACTTC.

This clonotype came up many times. This chain joins TRBV14 and TRBJ1-4; possibly TRBD1 for D (5 bases). The CDR3 has 14 residues. V lost 0 bases, J lost 7 bases, and 9 bases lay in between. Germline CDR1 reads SGHDN; CDR2 reads FVKESK. This chain's CDR3 is CASSQEGLGEKLFF. Written as DNA, the CDR3 is TGTGCCAGCAGCCAAGAGGGGCTAGGTGAAAAACTGTTTTTT.

In its sample, this clonotype was seen a few times. This chain connects TRBV13 to TRBJ1-3; 8 nucleotides match TRBD1. V was pared by 3 bases and J by 0 bases, with 7 bases of the junction left unmatched. CDR3 size: 17 residues. CDR1 is PRHDT and CDR2 is FYEKMQ in the germline V gene (reference sequence). In DNA form, the CDR3 reads TGTGCCAGCAGCTTCTTCGGGACAGGCAACTCTGGAAACACCATATATTTT. Its protein product is CASSFFGTGNSGNTIYF.

The chain recombines TRBV25-1 with TRBJ1-5; TRBD1 matches 7 bases. Germline V gene sequence: CDR1 MGHDK, CDR2 SYGVNS. The junction had 16 bases not matched to a gene; V was cut back by 5 bases and J by 0 bases. The CDR3 loop spans 19 amino acids. CDR3 loop: CASSHRGRTTNNSNQPQHF. The DNA for the CDR3 is TGTGCCAGCAGTCACAGGGGTCGCACCACTAATAATAGCAATCAGCCCCAGCATTTT.

This clonotype was recorded at least ten times. It may be a read error: a sequence one base away is much more abundant. This chain links TRBV27 with TRBJ1-1; D is perhaps TRBD1 (6 bases). The length of the CDR3 is 14 residues. The ends were cut back, 6 bases at V and 1 base at J, with 12 bases in the middle. Germline V CDR1 and CDR2: MNHEY, SMNVEV (reference sequence). This CDR3 reads CASSHREGNTEAFF. CDR3 nucleotide sequence: TGTGCCAGCAGCCACAGGGAGGGGAACACTGAAGCTTTCTTT.

This clonotype was seen repeatedly, ten times or more. The chain links TRBV12-3 or TRBV12-4 to TRBJ2-5; unclear D gene. There are 13 residues in the CDR3. Trimming took 6 bases from V and 7 from J, leaving 15 bases between them. The CDR3: CASRDLVSGTQYF. Here the CDR3 DNA reads TGTGCCAGCAGGGACCTAGTTTCTGGGACCCAGTACTTC.

This clonotype was recorded a few times. The J gene is TRBJ2-1, the V gene TRBV6-5; D not certain. From germline, CDR1 is MNHEY and CDR2 SVGAGI. Trimming took off 0 bases at V and 7 bases at J, with 10 bases between the two ends. The CDR3 extends over 14 amino acids. CDR3 region: CASSYSNGRNEQFF. CDR3 bases: TGTGCCAGCAGTTACTCGAACGGGCGGAATGAGCAGTTCTTC.

This clonotype showed up just a few times. The chain uses TRBV19 and TRBJ2-1; no clear D gene. The CDR3 covers 13 residues. V was clipped by 4 bases and J by 7 bases, with 11 bases between them. Germline-derived CDR1 and CDR2 are LNHDA and SQIVND (reference sequence). Here the CDR3 reads CASSNVPRNEQFF. The CDR3 DNA is TGTGCCAGTAGTAACGTCCCTCGGAATGAGCAGTTCTTC.

CDR3 coding DNA: TGTGCCAGCAGCAAACCCGGACAGGGGGGCAGCACTGAAGCTTTCTTT. Its translation is CASSKPGQGGSTEAFF. The chain is built from TRBV12-3 or TRBV12-4 and TRBJ1-1, with 10 nucleotides matching TRBD1. Trimming took 6 bases from V and 4 from J; bases not matched to a gene: 11. The CDR3 has 16 amino acids.

There are a few counts of this clonotype. The genes are TRBV11-3 and TRBJ2-1; 7 nucleotides line up with TRBD2. CDR3 length equals 14 residues. CDR1 is SGHNT, CDR2 YENEEA, per germline. The ends lost 2 bases at V and 8 bases at J; junction bases unmatched: 6. This chain's CDR3 is CASSLLAGVDEQFF. The CDR3 coding sequence is TGTGCCAGCAGCTTACTGGCGGGAGTGGATGAGCAGTTCTTC.

This clonotype was seen only a few times. This chain's CDR3 is CASSQEVASGSRETQYF. The CDR3 coding sequence is TGTGCCAGCAGCCAAGAGGTTGCTAGCGGGAGTAGAGAGACCCAGTACTTC. The chain employs TRBV3-1 and TRBJ2-5, with TRBD2 matching over 10 bases. This CDR3 comprises 17 residues. Germline V CDR1 and CDR2: LGHDT, YNNKEL (reference sequence). Unmatched junction bases numbered 8, after V lost 0 bases and J lost 4 bases.

This clonotype was seen repeatedly, ten times or more. The J gene is TRBJ2-1, the V gene TRBV3-1, with a tentative D call TRBD2 (6 bases). CDR3 size: 18 residues. V was shortened by 3 bases and J by 7 bases, with 25 bases between the two germline ends. Germline V lookup: CDR1 LGHDT, CDR2 YNNKEL (reference sequence). This chain's CDR3 is CASSQGKDYLEGRNEQFF. CDR3 DNA sequence: TGTGCCAGCAGCCAGGGGAAGGACTACCTCGAAGGGAGGAATGAGCAGTTCTTC.

This clonotype was seen more than once but under ten times. The gene calls are TRBV7-6 and TRBJ2-7; either TRBD1 or TRBD2 may fit D (5 bases each). With 5 bases removed from V and 5 bases from J, the gap between germline ends came to 13 bases. The CDR3 extends over 13 amino acids. CDR1 is SGHVS, CDR2 FNYEAQ, per germline. Here the CDR3 DNA reads TGTGCCAGCAGCCGAGAGGGGAACCACGAGCAGTACTTC. Translation gives CASSREGNHEQYF.

With respect to this clonotype: This may arise from a read error, as a much more abundant clone is one base away. The V gene is TRBV30, the J gene TRBJ2-5; 8 positions match TRBD2. This CDR3 contains 13 residues. Germline-derived CDR1 and CDR2 are GTSNPN and SVGIG (reference sequence). The CDR3 bases are TGTGCCTGGAGGGGGACTAGACAAGAGACCCAGCACTTC. It codes for CAWRGTRQETQHF.

This clonotype was found a few times. V gene TRBV29-1 combines with J gene TRBJ2-3; TRBD2 matches 9 bases. Germline-derived CDR1 and CDR2 are SQVTM and ANQGSEA. This CDR3 spans 12 amino acids. CDR3 bases: TGCGTCCTAGCGGGGAACACAGATACGCAGTATTTT. This sequence encodes CVLAGNTDTQYF.

This clonotype appeared a single time. This chain connects TRBV7-9 to TRBJ2-3; no clear D gene. V lost 0 bases and J lost 5, with 9 bases in between. Germline V gene sequence: CDR1 SEHNR, CDR2 FQNEAQ (reference sequence). CDR3 length: 14 residues. The CDR3 coding sequence is TGTGCCAGCAGCTTAGCCGGTCCCCGAGATACGCAGTATTTT. Residues: CASSLAGPRDTQYF.

This clonotype was counted ten times or more. This chain joins TRBV12-3 or TRBV12-4 and TRBJ2-7; 10 bases agree with TRBD1. Losses at the gene ends were 5 bases for V and 0 bases for J; bases not matched to a gene: 4. The CDR3 totals 15 residues. As DNA, the CDR3 is TGTGCCAGCAGTAACCGGGACAGGGGCTCCTACGAGCAGTACTTC. Translated, it gives CASSNRDRGSYEQYF.

The V and J genes are TRBV29-1 and TRBJ2-7; TRBD2 aligns across 8 bases. Germline CDR1 SQVTM, CDR2 ANQGSEA. The trim removed 1 base at V and 2 bases at J, leaving 10 bases unmatched. The CDR3 is 16 residues long. CDR3 nucleotide sequence: TGCAGCGTTGAAGGCGGCGGGGGCGGGGGGACCTACGAGCAGTACTTC. Protein: CSVEGGGGGGTYEQYF.

As to this clonotype: This sequence may be a read error, since a much larger clone differs from it by one base. This rearrangement joins TRBV6-1 to TRBJ2-1, with 7 bases fitting TRBD2. Matching the DNA end better, TRBJ2-7 makes the J call doubtful. Per the germline V gene, CDR1 is MNHNS and CDR2 is SASEGT. This CDR3 is built from 13 residues. This CDR3 reads CATTGTTYNEQYF. CDR3 in DNA: TGTGCCACTACTGGGACTACCTACAATGAGCAGTACTTC.

This clonotype was seen repeatedly, ten times or more. The V and J genes are TRBV18 and TRBJ2-1; D unclear. V lost 6 bases and J 5 bases, leaving 11 bases between the germline ends. The CDR3 runs 13 residues. The V gene's germline CDR1 is KGHSH and CDR2 LQKENI. CDR3 region: CASSKMVDNEQFF. CDR3 in DNA: TGTGCCAGCTCGAAAATGGTCGACAATGAGCAGTTCTTC.

The chain links TRBV5-5 to TRBJ2-1; D is undetermined. V shed 0 bases and J shed 9 bases, with 7 bases lying between them. CDR1 SGHKS and CDR2 YYEKEE come from the germline V gene (reference sequence). The length of the CDR3 is 12 residues. CDR3 sequence: CASSLGGFEQFF. In DNA form, the CDR3 reads TGTGCCAGCAGCTTGGGTGGATTTGAGCAGTTCTTC.

This clonotype was counted at least ten times. The V call is TRBV10-3, the J call TRBJ1-2; D is unresolved. The germline V gene has CDR1 ENHRY and CDR2 SYGVKD. The V end was cut by 3 bases, the J end by 4 bases, with 21 bases between. The CDR3 is 17 residues long. The CDR3 region has the DNA TGTGCCATCAGTGACCTAGCCTACAGACTATTAGGCTATGGCTACACCTTC. Encoded protein: CAISDLAYRLLGYGYTF.